This is a list of T cell receptor beta chains from one sample in a study of shared clonotypes between healthy human individuals. Clones were sequenced by immunoSEQ multiplex PCR, and TCRdb holds only the in-frame ones, with some missing. The data contain some 1 million clones, about 74% of them singletons. Sequencing was performed on memory CD4+ T cells sorted from blood. Receptors originate from a man younger than 35 in good health. Both conserved end residues are part of each CDR3.

v_call: TRBV5-1; j_call: TRBJ2-1; cdr3_aa: CASSSSGGPYNEQFF
v_call: TRBV7-6; j_call: TRBJ2-5; cdr3_aa: CASSLDGETQYF
v_call: TRBV28; j_call: TRBJ2-7; cdr3_aa: CASNKPGQGSYEQYF
v_call: TRBV10-3; j_call: TRBJ1-5; cdr3_aa: CAISKGDSNQPQHF
v_call: TRBV6-5; j_call: TRBJ1-3; cdr3_aa: CASRDSSSGNTIYF
v_call: TRBV2; j_call: TRBJ1-2; cdr3_aa: CASSEPGWGYTF
v_call: TRBV18; j_call: TRBJ1-1; cdr3_aa: CASSGNGNTEAFF
v_call: TRBV7-9; j_call: TRBJ2-1; cdr3_aa: CASSFYNEQFF
v_call: TRBV7-2; j_call: TRBJ2-3; cdr3_aa: CASSLVGVVQYF
v_call: TRBV29-1; j_call: TRBJ1-1; cdr3_aa: CSVELRGTYTEAFF
v_call: TRBV10-3; j_call: TRBJ2-7; cdr3_aa: CAIRPTSGSSYEQYF
v_call: TRBV5-1; j_call: TRBJ1-1; cdr3_aa: CASSLGQGWTEAFF
v_call: TRBV27; j_call: TRBJ1-2; cdr3_aa: CASSADGLYGYTF
v_call: TRBV15; j_call: TRBJ1-1; cdr3_aa: CATSRDGLEAFF
v_call: TRBV9; j_call: TRBJ2-3; cdr3_aa: CASSYGFLSTDTQYF
v_call: TRBV27; j_call: TRBJ2-5; cdr3_aa: CASSLSRLEETQYF
v_call: TRBV6-5; j_call: TRBJ2-7; cdr3_aa: CASSRPLPPYEQYF
v_call: TRBV10-3; j_call: TRBJ1-1; cdr3_aa: CAISELPNTEAFF
v_call: TRBV7-6; j_call: TRBJ2-6; cdr3_aa: CASSRGTGGPSGANVLTF
v_call: TRBV6-6; j_call: TRBJ2-7; cdr3_aa: CASSYTNPGNEQYF
v_call: TRBV7-9; j_call: TRBJ1-2; cdr3_aa: CATAEGGYGYTF
v_call: TRBV6-1; j_call: TRBJ1-3; cdr3_aa: CASRSFSGGNTIYF